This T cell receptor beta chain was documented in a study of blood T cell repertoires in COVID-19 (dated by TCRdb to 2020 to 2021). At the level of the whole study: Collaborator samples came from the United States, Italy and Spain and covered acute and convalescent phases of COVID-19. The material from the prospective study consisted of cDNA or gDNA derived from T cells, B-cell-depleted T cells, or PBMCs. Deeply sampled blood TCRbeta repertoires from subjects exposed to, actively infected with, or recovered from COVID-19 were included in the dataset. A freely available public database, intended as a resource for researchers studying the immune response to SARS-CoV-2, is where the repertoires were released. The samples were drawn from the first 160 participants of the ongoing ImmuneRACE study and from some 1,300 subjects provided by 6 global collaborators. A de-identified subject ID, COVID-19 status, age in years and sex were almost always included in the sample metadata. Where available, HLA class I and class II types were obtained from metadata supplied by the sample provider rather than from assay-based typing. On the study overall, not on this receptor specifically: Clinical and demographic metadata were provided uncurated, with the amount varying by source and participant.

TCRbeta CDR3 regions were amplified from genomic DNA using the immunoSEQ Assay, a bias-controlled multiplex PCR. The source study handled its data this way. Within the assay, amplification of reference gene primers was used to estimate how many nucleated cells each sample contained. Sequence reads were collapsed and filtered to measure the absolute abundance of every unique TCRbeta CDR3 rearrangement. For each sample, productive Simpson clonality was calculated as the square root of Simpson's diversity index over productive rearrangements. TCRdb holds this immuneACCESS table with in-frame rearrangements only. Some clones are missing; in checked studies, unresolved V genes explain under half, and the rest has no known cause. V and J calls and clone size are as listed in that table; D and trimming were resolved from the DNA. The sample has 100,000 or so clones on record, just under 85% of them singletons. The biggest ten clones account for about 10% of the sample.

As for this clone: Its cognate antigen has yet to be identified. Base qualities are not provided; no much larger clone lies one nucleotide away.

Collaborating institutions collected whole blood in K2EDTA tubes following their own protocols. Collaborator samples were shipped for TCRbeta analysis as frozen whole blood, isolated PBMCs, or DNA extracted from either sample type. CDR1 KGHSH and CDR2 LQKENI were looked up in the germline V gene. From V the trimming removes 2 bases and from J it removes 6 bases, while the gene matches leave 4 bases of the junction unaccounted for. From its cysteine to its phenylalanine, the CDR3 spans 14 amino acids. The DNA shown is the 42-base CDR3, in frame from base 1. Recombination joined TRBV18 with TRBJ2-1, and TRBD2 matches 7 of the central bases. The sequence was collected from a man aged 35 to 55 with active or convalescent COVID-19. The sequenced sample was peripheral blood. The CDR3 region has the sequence CASSPGGGSNEQFF. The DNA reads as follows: TGTGCCAGCTCACCAGGGGGGGGTAGCAATGAGCAGTTCTTC.